This T cell receptor (beta chain) derives from a study of blood T cell repertoires in COVID-19. Germline assignment: CDR1 MDHEN and CDR2 SYDVKM. CDR3 size: 12 residues. The V end lost 6 bases, the J end lost 7 bases, and 12 bases lay between the germline ends. This clone was picked up one time. Authors' methods: Estimates of nucleated cell counts were drawn from the amplification of reference gene primers. Produced via immunoSEQ multiplex PCR; TCRdb's table is partial and in-frame only. Clone size and the V and J calls come from that table; the DNA yielded D and trimming. This sample has about 200,000 clones; around 84% occur once, and the top ten carry over 10%.

The sequence derives from a human donor in a cohort sampled during active COVID-19. V gene TRBV28 combines with J gene TRBJ1-2; unclear D gene. The sample consisted of peripheral blood. In DNA form, the CDR3 reads TGTGCCAGCAGGTGGTCGGGTGGTGGCTACACCTTC. Amino acid sequence: CASRWSGGGYTF.